This section outlines one TCR beta chain sequence together with its context. The target of this receptor is not known. Base quality data are lacking; no much larger clone is found one base away. The data are from a study of graft-versus-host responses after intestinal transplantation (dated by TCRdb to 2020 to 2023). About the study as a whole: Multivisceral, liver-intestinal, or isolated intestinal transplants were received by the recipients. A peak of at least 4% donor T cells among recipient peripheral blood mononuclear cells was the definition used for donor T cell macrochimerism. After intestinal transplantation, graft-versus-host and host-versus-graft alloreactive T cell clones in the graft, circulation and bone marrow were tracked using bulk TCR-beta CDR3 sequencing. A cohort of some 24 intestinal transplant recipients, including one retransplant, was enrolled, and a few patients lacking pretransplant specimens were excluded. Alloreactive clones were identified by sequencing pre-transplant mixed lymphocyte reaction products and comparing these products with unstimulated pre-transplant donor and recipient T cells. Anti-thymocyte globulin induction was given to all recipients, followed by maintenance tacrolimus and steroids for roughly 3 years. Samples from a few later patients were sequenced in-house on an Illumina MiSeq with MiXCR processing rather than by the commercial service.

Deletion took 7 bases off V and 0 bases off J, with a span of 12 bases between the germline ends. The CDR3 covers 14 residues, taking in both the cysteine and the phenylalanine. The entry retains the CDR3 DNA only, 42 bases that are in frame from base 1. CDR1 and CDR2, per the germline V gene, are WSHSY and SAAADI. What the work shows at the level of the full study, not this receptor alone: Early after transplant, peak levels of circulating GvH clones were found to be associated with declines in HvG clones. In patients with donor T cell macrochimerism, the allografts had high GvH to HvG T cell clonal ratios. The relatively low number and heterogeneity of intestinal transplant patients limited the conclusions. GvH clones were detected in recipient bone marrow, and some of these GvH clones were observed earlier in ileal mucosa or blood, consistent with an intestinal mucosal origin.

The time point label of this sample denotes: cells obtained before transplantation from donor or recipient. CD3+CD4+ and CD3+CD8+ populations were FACS-sorted from unstimulated pre-transplant donor and recipient cells taken from spleen or lymph nodes. The library was obtained by the immunoSEQ multiplex PCR assay. For most patients, genomic DNA was isolated with the Qiagen DNeasy Blood and Tissue Kit and sent frozen to Adaptive Biotechnologies for TCR sequencing. For most patients, high-throughput TCR-beta CDR3 sequencing of genomic DNA was performed by Adaptive Biotechnologies. Per the original workflow: TCR sequencing data were retrieved from Adaptive's ImmunoSEQ software for 18 patients, whereas a few other patients were processed with MiXCR and VDJtools. To correct CD4 versus CD8 sorting errors, any sequence found in both subsets at a frequency ratio below 5:1 was removed. Because the origin of CDR3 nucleotide sequences shared between donor and recipient could not be assigned, those sequences were removed. To count as alloreactive, a clone needed at least 2-fold expansion over unstimulated cells and a minimum CFSE-low frequency of 0.002% (template counts) or 0.001% (read counts). Clones detected in sequenced pre-transplant spleen, lymph node, or MLR CFSE-low populations of the donor or recipient were defined as mappable. The cumulative frequency of alloreactive clones was calculated as a percentage of all sequences, weighted by copy number. Entries here come from immuneACCESS through TCRdb and include only in-frame sequences with V and J called. Some clones fail to appear in such tables; in the studies checked, an unresolved V gene covers under half of the shortfall, and the cause of the remainder is unknown. Clone size and the V and J calls come from that table; the DNA yielded D and trimming. This sample lists about 100,000 clones; 87% were detected once. The ten most abundant clones make up over 0.95% of the sample.

The V gene is TRBV10-2 and the J gene is TRBJ1-1, with the identity of the D gene unclear. Here the sequenced sample was unstimulated CD4+ T cells sorted from spleen or lymph node cells, taken before transplant. The receptor was isolated from a human donor who was the organ donor for an intestinal transplant. The DNA is TGCGCCAGCACGACTGTGGGCTTGAACACTGAAGCTTTCTTT. This codes for CASTTVGLNTEAFF.